A selection of T cell receptor beta chains follows, all from one sample in a study of cytomegalovirus exposure and HLA in healthy donors. TCRdb's table, derived via immunoSEQ multiplex PCR, lists solely in-frame clones and lacks some. Among roughly 220,000 clones, approximately 90% were seen once, and the ten largest hold around 1.1%. The sample was PBMCs. Every receptor here comes from a woman aged 18-29 years in good health and CMV-seronegative. CDR3s include the opening cysteine and the closing phenylalanine or tryptophan. A D gene is named only where the DNA matches it firmly. A row's size may be missing; if present it is once, few, many or a size class.

>.|TRBV29-1|TRBJ2-5|.
CSVATNQETQYF
TGCAGCGTTGCTACGAACCAAGAGACCCAGTACTTC
>.|TRBV27|TRBJ1-5|.
CASSHGGSNQPQHF
TGTGCCAGCAGTCACGGGGGAAGCAATCAGCCCCAGCATTTT
>.|TRBV30|TRBJ2-1|TRBD2
CAWSVPRLAGGLGQFF
TGTGCCTGGAGTGTTCCCAGACTAGCGGGGGGCCTTGGCCAGTTCTTC
>.|TRBV28|TRBJ2-7|TRBD1
CASRLLGTGAYEQYF
TGTGCCAGCAGACTCCTGGGGACAGGGGCCTACGAGCAGTACTTC
>.|TRBV5-1|TRBJ2-1|TRBD2
CASSLPLAGGVNEQFF
TGCGCCAGCAGCCTCCCCCTAGCGGGAGGGGTCAATGAGCAGTTCTTC
>.|TRBV4-2|TRBJ2-4|.
CASSQDLFGSKNIQYF
TGTGCCAGCAGCCAAGATTTATTCGGGAGCAAAAACATTCAGTACTTC
>.|TRBV6-1|TRBJ1-5|TRBD1
CASRVRQGGQPQHF
TGTGCCAGCAGAGTACGACAGGGGGGTCAGCCCCAGCATTTT
>.|TRBV9|TRBJ1-6|TRBD1
CASSVGTGYNSPLHF
TGTGCCAGCAGCGTTGGGACAGGCTATAATTCACCCCTCCACTTT
>.|TRBV19|TRBJ2-6|TRBD1
CASRDRAAGANVLTF
TGTGCCAGTAGGGACAGGGCAGCCGGGGCCAACGTCCTGACTTTC
>.|TRBV5-1|TRBJ1-2|TRBD1
CASKDPGQGAKGYTF
TGCGCCAGTAAAGACCCGGGACAGGGGGCGAAGGGCTACACCTTC
>.|TRBV9|TRBJ1-4|.
CASSVGAAADEKLFF
TGTGCCAGCAGCGTAGGGGCCGCAGCGGATGAAAAACTGTTTTTT
>.|TRBV29-1|TRBJ2-1|TRBD2
CSATGGPNEQFF
TGCAGCGCCACGGGAGGGCCGAATGAGCAGTTCTTC
>.|TRBV18|TRBJ1-3|.
CASSPADRDSGNTIYF
TGTGCCAGCTCACCAGCCGACAGAGACTCTGGAAACACCATATATTTT
>.|TRBV6-1|TRBJ2-3|TRBD1
CASRKGQGADTQYF
TGTGCCAGCAGGAAGGGACAGGGTGCAGATACGCAGTATTTT
>.|TRBV6-5|TRBJ1-2|TRBD1
CASSYSTGTNYGYTF
TGTGCCAGCAGTTACTCGACAGGGACTAACTATGGCTACACCTTC
>.|TRBV7-9|TRBJ2-5|TRBD1
CASSFGDSGTQYF
TGTGCCAGCAGCTTCGGGGACAGCGGGACCCAGTACTTC
>.|TRBV9|TRBJ2-2|TRBD2
CASRPLAGYTGELFF
TGTGCCAGCAGACCGCTAGCGGGATACACCGGGGAGCTGTTTTTT
>.|TRBV29-1|TRBJ2-2|TRBD1
CSVKPPGQGFGELFF
TGCAGCGTCAAACCACCGGGACAGGGCTTCGGGGAGCTGTTTTTT
>.|TRBV6-1|TRBJ1-1|.
CASAPPTGWFTEAFF
TGTGCCAGCGCCCCCCCTACAGGGTGGTTTACTGAAGCTTTCTTT
>.|TRBV27|TRBJ2-7|TRBD2
CASSPRTSGGIEQYF
TGTGCCAGCAGTCCCCGAACTAGCGGGGGGATCGAGCAGTACTTC
>.|TRBV5-4|TRBJ2-7|.
CASSSTREQYF
TGTGCCAGCAGCAGTACAAGAGAGCAGTACTTC
>once|TRBV6-4|TRBJ2-1|.
CASSSDGVPVNEQFF
TGTGCCAGCAGTTCGGACGGGGTTCCCGTAAATGAGCAGTTCTTC
>.|TRBV18|TRBJ1-1|TRBD1
CASSPPGQGGTEAFF
TGTGCCAGCTCACCCCCGGGACAGGGGGGGACTGAAGCTTTCTTT
>once|TRBV7-9|TRBJ2-1|TRBD2
CASSPLHQKREGLGEQFF
TGTGCCAGCAGCCCTCTGCACCAGAAACGGGAGGGCCTGGGGGAGCAGTTCTTC
>.|TRBV30|TRBJ1-2|TRBD1
CAWGWSGTGGSGYTF
TGTGCCTGGGGGTGGTCAGGGACAGGGGGCTCTGGCTACACCTTC
>.|TRBV7-3|TRBJ2-3|TRBD2
CASRSSGSTDTQYF
TGTGCCAGCAGGTCTAGCGGGAGCACAGATACGCAGTATTTT
>few|TRBV18|TRBJ1-2|.
CASSPETGANYGYTF
TGTGCCAGCTCACCAGAGACGGGAGCTAACTATGGCTACACCTTC
>once|TRBV6-5|TRBJ2-7|TRBD2
CASSFSGGVLYEQYF
TGTGCCAGCAGCTTCTCGGGGGGGGTTCTCTACGAGCAGTACTTC
>.|TRBV5-1|TRBJ1-2|.
CASRPPQHAYGYTF
TGCGCCAGCAGGCCGCCACAGCACGCTTATGGCTACACCTTC
>once|TRBV4-1|TRBJ1-2|TRBD1
CASSQDRLRGQVNYGYTF
TGCGCCAGCAGCCAAGATCGGCTCCGAGGACAGGTAAACTATGGCTACACCTTC
>.|TRBV11-2|TRBJ2-7|TRBD1
CASSPWTGDYEQYF
TGTGCCAGCAGCCCATGGACAGGGGACTACGAGCAGTACTTC
>.|TRBV6-6|TRBJ1-1|.
CASSYSARSGNTEAFF
TGTGCCAGCAGTTACTCCGCCCGTTCGGGGAACACTGAAGCTTTCTTT
>.|TRBV29-1|TRBJ1-1|.
CSVEEAGGFTEAFF
TGCAGCGTTGAAGAGGCAGGCGGGTTCACTGAAGCTTTCTTT
>.|TRBV7-8|TRBJ1-1|TRBD1
CASSLTGAEAFF
TGTGCCAGCAGTTTGACAGGGGCTGAAGCTTTCTTT
>.|TRBV5-1|TRBJ2-7|TRBD2
CASSLVGTSGDYEQYF
TGCGCCAGCAGCTTGGTCGGGACTAGCGGAGACTACGAGCAGTACTTC
>.|TRBV7-9|TRBJ1-2|.
CASSRGREDGYTF
TGTGCCAGCAGCCGGGGGCGGGAGGACGGCTACACCTTC
>.|TRBV5-3|TRBJ2-5|TRBD2
CARSLITSEEETQYF
TGTGCCAGAAGCTTGATTACTAGCGAGGAGGAGACCCAGTACTTC
>.|TRBV28|TRBJ1-2|TRBD1
CASSRQGANYGYTF
TGTGCCAGCAGTAGACAGGGGGCTAACTATGGCTACACCTTC
>.|TRBV27|TRBJ2-5|.
CASRSSGRETQYF
TGTGCCAGCAGATCGAGCGGTAGGGAGACCCAGTACTTC
>.|TRBV7-2|TRBJ2-7|.
CASSLVGGVGSSYEQYF
TGTGCCAGCAGCTTAGTAGGAGGGGTCGGATCGTCCTACGAGCAGTACTTC
>.|TRBV19|TRBJ2-2|.
CASGLPLRGRELFF
TGTGCCAGTGGATTACCCCTAAGGGGCCGGGAGCTGTTTTTT
>.|TRBV28|TRBJ2-5|.
CASSRQGHQETQYF
TGTGCCAGCAGTCGGCAGGGGCACCAAGAGACCCAGTACTTC
>.|TRBV2|TRBJ2-7|.
CAIFEYEQYF
TGTGCCATATTTGAGTACGAGCAGTACTTC
>.|TRBV14|TRBJ2-1|TRBD2
CASSQDLGRGIINEQFF
TGTGCCAGCAGCCAAGATCTGGGGAGGGGTATCATAAATGAGCAGTTCTTC
>.|TRBV11-2|TRBJ1-2|.
CASSLVLPDYYGYTF
TGTGCCAGCAGCTTAGTCCTTCCAGATTACTATGGCTACACCTTC
>.|TRBV30|TRBJ2-7|TRBD1
CAWVGQGTYEQYF
TGTGCCTGGGTAGGACAGGGAACCTACGAGCAGTACTTC
>.|TRBV2|TRBJ1-1|TRBD1
CASQFYRQGRTEAFF
TGTGCCAGCCAGTTTTATCGACAGGGGAGGACTGAAGCTTTCTTT
>.|TRBV28|TRBJ1-1|.
CASPRGVNTEAFF
TGTGCCAGCCCTCGGGGGGTCAACACTGAAGCTTTCTTT
>.|TRBV9|TRBJ2-3|TRBD2
CASSGAGPDTQYF
TGTGCCAGCAGCGGAGCGGGACCAGATACGCAGTATTTT
>.|TRBV4-1|TRBJ1-4|.
CASSRRDPIRGPNEKLFF
TGCGCCAGCAGCCGGAGGGACCCCATTAGAGGCCCAAATGAAAAACTGTTTTTT
>.|TRBV2|TRBJ1-4|TRBD1
CASSRTGDYEKLFF
TGTGCCAGCAGTCGGACAGGGGATTATGAAAAACTGTTTTTT
>.|TRBV20-1|TRBJ2-7|TRBD2
CSVSGTYEQYF
TGCAGTGTAAGCGGGACCTACGAGCAGTACTTC
>.|TRBV6-5|TRBJ2-7|.
CASSYGAPSQNYEQYF
TGTGCCAGCAGTTACGGAGCCCCTAGCCAAAACTACGAGCAGTACTTC
>.|TRBV6-6|TRBJ2-7|TRBD2
CASSSSGTSYEQYF
TGTGCCAGCAGTTCTAGCGGGACCTCCTACGAGCAGTACTTC
>few|TRBV28|TRBJ2-7|.
CASREAGQLFEQYF
TGTGCCAGCAGGGAGGCGGGGCAGCTGTTCGAGCAGTACTTC